Listed below are T cell receptor beta chains from one sample, sequenced in a study of blood T cell repertoires in COVID-19. The protocol was immunoSEQ multiplex PCR, while the TCRdb copy is restricted to in-frame clones and leaves out a portion. Of 140,000 or so clones listed, around nine tenths are singletons. The sequencing sample was made of peripheral blood. These receptors all come from a woman in her forties or fifties with active or convalescent COVID-19. CDR3s include the opening cysteine and the closing phenylalanine or tryptophan. The D gene is left open where the match is weak. Size values are once, few and many counts, or a class for expanded clones, and some rows have none.

V gene,D gene,J gene,CDR3 length,clone size,CDR3 protein,CDR3 DNA
TRBV27,TRBD1,TRBJ2-3,14,.,CASKWGQGPDTQYF,TGTGCCAGCAAGTGGGGACAGGGCCCAGATACGCAGTATTTT
TRBV7-2,.,TRBJ1-5,17,.,CASSLGLGAGYNQPQHF,TGTGCCAGCAGCTTAGGGCTAGGGGCAGGCTACAATCAGCCCCAGCATTTT
TRBV7-9,.,TRBJ1-2,14,.,CASSLVQAPYGYTF,TGTGCCAGCAGCTTAGTACAGGCCCCCTATGGCTACACCTTC
TRBV3-1/TRBV3-2,TRBD1,TRBJ2-5,16,.,CASSPNPGQGQETQYF,TGTGCCAGCAGCCCAAACCCGGGACAGGGACAAGAGACCCAGTACTTC
TRBV19,.,TRBJ2-3,14,.,CASSQGLMTGTQYF,TGTGCCAGTAGTCAGGGCCTCATGACGGGTACGCAGTATTTT
TRBV30,.,TRBJ2-7,12,.,CAWSDRAYEQYF,TGTGCCTGGAGTGACAGGGCTTACGAGCAGTACTTC
TRBV4-1,.,TRBJ2-2,20,once,CASSQLDPTGILSNTGELFF,TGCGCCAGCAGCCAATTAGATCCGACAGGAATACTATCGAACACCGGGGAGCTGTTTTTT
TRBV27,.,TRBJ1-1,14,.,CASRRPRGSTEAFF,TGTGCCAGCAGACGCCCCAGGGGATCTACTGAAGCTTTCTTT
TRBV4-3,.,TRBJ2-7,14,.,CASSQDGGPYEQYF,TGCGCCAGCAGCCAAGATGGAGGACCCTACGAGCAGTACTTC
TRBV19,TRBD2,TRBJ2-7,14,.,CASSPGGNTHEQYF,TGTGCCAGTAGTCCCGGGGGGAACACACACGAGCAGTACTTC
TRBV6-5,TRBD1,TRBJ1-5,14,.,CASSLKTGDQPQHF,TGTGCCAGCAGTTTGAAGACAGGGGATCAGCCCCAGCATTTT
TRBV2,TRBD2,TRBJ2-1,16,.,CASRTSGGYSYNEQFF,TGTGCCAGTCGTACTAGCGGGGGTTACTCCTACAATGAGCAGTTCTTC
TRBV30,.,TRBJ2-1,15,few,CAWRRLTPTGNEQFF,TGTGCCTGGAGACGACTAACTCCAACCGGGAATGAGCAGTTCTTC
TRBV28,TRBD1,TRBJ1-2,16,.,CASSRPETKGAGGYTF,TGTGCCAGCAGCAGACCAGAGACTAAGGGGGCAGGTGGCTACACCTTC
TRBV18,TRBD2,TRBJ2-1,19,.,CASSPSLAGGSTSYNEQFF,TGTGCCAGCTCACCCTCACTAGCGGGAGGCTCTACCTCCTACAATGAGCAGTTCTTC
TRBV7-6,.,TRBJ1-4,16,.,CASSPGSRTTNEKLFF,TGTGCCAGCAGCCCCGGGAGCAGAACAACTAATGAAAAACTGTTTTTT
TRBV11-3,.,TRBJ2-4,14,.,CASSLGGAKNIQYF,TGTGCCAGCAGCTTAGGCGGAGCCAAAAACATTCAGTACTTC
TRBV14,.,TRBJ1-2,14,.,CASSQATFADGYTF,TGTGCCAGCAGCCAAGCGACCTTCGCGGATGGCTACACCTTC
TRBV12-5,TRBD1,TRBJ2-5,13,.,CASGRTGSETQYF,TGTGCTAGTGGCAGGACAGGGTCTGAGACCCAGTACTTC
TRBV7-9,TRBD1,TRBJ1-5,16,.,CASSSEDRVFNQPQHF,TGTGCCAGCAGTTCTGAGGACAGGGTTTTCAATCAGCCCCAGCATTTT
TRBV18,.,TRBJ2-7,14,.,CASSPNVLPGEQYF,TGTGCCAGCTCACCAAACGTACTACCGGGCGAGCAGTACTTC
TRBV5-4,.,TRBJ1-1,14,.,CASSSRGWNTEAFF,TGTGCCAGCAGCTCTAGGGGGTGGAACACTGAAGCTTTCTTT
TRBV4-1,.,TRBJ2-2,15,.,CASSQEARNTGELFF,TGCGCCAGCAGCCAAGAAGCACGGAACACCGGGGAGCTGTTTTTT
TRBV29-1,TRBD1,TRBJ1-1,17,.,CSVGSNRGSGVNTEAFF,TGCAGCGTTGGAAGTAACAGGGGGAGTGGTGTGAACACTGAAGCTTTCTTT
TRBV18,.,TRBJ1-1,16,.,CASSPQGTTTGTEAFF,TGTGCCAGCTCACCACAGGGTACCACAACAGGGACTGAAGCTTTCTTT
TRBV6-4,TRBD2,TRBJ2-1,14,few,CASSAGGAVNEQFF,TGTGCCAGCAGTGCCGGGGGGGCCGTCAATGAGCAGTTCTTC
TRBV30,TRBD1,TRBJ2-7,12,.,CAWSVQGIEQYF,TGTGCCTGGAGTGTACAGGGGATCGAGCAGTACTTC
TRBV5-4,.,TRBJ2-1,15,.,CASSPPGHLNNEQFF,TGTGCCAGCAGCCCCCCAGGGCATCTTAACAATGAGCAGTTCTTC
TRBV27,TRBD1,TRBJ1-1,16,.,CASSSGPTGLNTEAFF,TGTGCCAGCAGTTCAGGCCCGACAGGGTTAAACACTGAAGCTTTCTTT
TRBV18,TRBD1,TRBJ2-7,15,once,CASSPSWDRAYEQYF,TGTGCCAGCTCACCGTCCTGGGACAGAGCCTACGAGCAGTACTTC
TRBV5-4,TRBD1,TRBJ2-5,15,.,CASSPGQGAGETQYF,TGTGCCAGCAGCCCAGGACAGGGGGCAGGAGAGACCCAGTACTTC
TRBV7-2,.,TRBJ2-7,13,.,CASSLGTFYEQYF,TGTGCCAGCAGCTTAGGGACATTCTACGAGCAGTACTTC
TRBV10-3,TRBD2,TRBJ2-2,17,.,CAISRSGLAGGTGELFF,TGTGCCATCAGCCGGTCGGGACTAGCGGGAGGAACCGGGGAGCTGTTTTTT
TRBV28,.,TRBJ1-2,14,.,CASSRIGQIYGYTF,TGTGCCAGCAGCCGCATTGGACAAATCTATGGCTACACCTTC
TRBV14,TRBD1,TRBJ1-3,15,.,CASSRDSHSGNTIYF,TGTGCCAGCAGCCGGGACAGCCACTCTGGAAACACCATATATTTT
TRBV9,TRBD1,TRBJ1-4,17,.,CASSASAGGMGNEKLFF,TGTGCCAGCAGCGCCAGTGCAGGGGGTATGGGGAATGAAAAACTGTTTTTT
TRBV2,TRBD1,TRBJ1-2,17,.,CASNLLQGAASNYGYTF,TGTGCCAGCAACCTCCTACAGGGGGCGGCCTCTAACTATGGCTACACCTTC
TRBV30,TRBD1,TRBJ2-7,14,once,CAWSAPGTGGEQYF,TGTGCCTGGAGTGCCCCCGGGACAGGGGGAGAGCAGTACTTC
TRBV27,TRBD1,TRBJ1-5,15,.,CASSSVQGWDQPQHF,TGTGCCAGCAGTTCTGTACAGGGGTGGGATCAGCCCCAGCATTTT
TRBV20-1,TRBD1,TRBJ1-4,11,.,CSVAMGDRVFF,TGCAGTGTTGCGATGGGGGACAGGGTGTTTTTT
TRBV4-2,TRBD1,TRBJ1-2,17,.,CASSPPPGQGVGYGYTF,TGTGCCAGCAGCCCCCCCCCGGGACAGGGGGTTGGCTATGGCTACACCTTC
TRBV2,.,TRBJ2-5,13,.,CASLRGPRETQYF,TGTGCCAGCTTGCGGGGGCCGCGGGAGACCCAGTACTTC
TRBV5-1,.,TRBJ1-2,13,.,CASSEDRLYGYTF,TGCGCCAGCAGCGAGGACAGACTCTATGGCTACACCTTC
TRBV7-9,.,TRBJ1-3,15,.,CASSLQAGEGNTIYF,TGTGCCAGCAGCTTACAGGCCGGCGAAGGAAACACCATATATTTT
TRBV7-9,.,TRBJ2-2,13,.,CASSLERTGELFF,TGTGCCAGCAGCTTAGAGAGGACCGGGGAGCTGTTTTTT